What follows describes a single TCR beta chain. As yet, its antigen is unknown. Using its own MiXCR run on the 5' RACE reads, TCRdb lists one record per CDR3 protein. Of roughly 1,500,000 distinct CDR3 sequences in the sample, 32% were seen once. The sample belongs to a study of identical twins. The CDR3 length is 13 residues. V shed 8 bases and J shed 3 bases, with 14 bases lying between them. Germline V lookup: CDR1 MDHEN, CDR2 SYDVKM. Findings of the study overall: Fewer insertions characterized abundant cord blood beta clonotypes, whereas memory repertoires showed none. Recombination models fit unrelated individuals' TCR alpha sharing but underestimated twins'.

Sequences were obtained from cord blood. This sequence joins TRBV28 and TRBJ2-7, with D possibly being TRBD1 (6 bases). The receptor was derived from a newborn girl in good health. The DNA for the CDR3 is TGTGCCAGCGACGGGGCAGGGGACTACGAGCAGTACTTC. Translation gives CASDGAGDYEQYF.